This TCR beta chain was identified in a study of CD8 T cells in ankylosing spondylitis. Study findings and constraints: Within ankylosing spondylitis blood, a TCR beta motif made up of seven or eight highly homologous variants appeared to be characteristic.

Germline CDR1 reads SGHDT; CDR2 reads YYEEEE. The CDR3 contains 15 residues. Deletions cut 4 bases from V and 3 bases from J, with 17 bases between. Details on this clonotype: Its antigen is undetermined.

TCRdb ran MiXCR on the 5' RACE reads and lists one entry per CDR3 protein. The sample records more than 250,000 distinct CDR3 sequences, roughly 8% being singletons. The J gene is TRBJ2-7, the V gene TRBV5-6; D is uncertain. This TCR was recovered from a male donor with ankylosing spondylitis. Sequencing was performed on blood, either unsorted or a sorted T cell fraction (not recorded which). The CDR3 loop reads CASSQIPRAYYEQYF. In nucleotides, the CDR3 is TGTGCCAGCAGCCAGATCCCCCGGGCGTACTACGAGCAGTACTTC.